Following are 17 T cell receptor beta chains from one sample sequenced in a study of glioma-infiltrating T cells after dendritic cell vaccination. Clones were sequenced by immunoSEQ multiplex PCR, and TCRdb holds only the in-frame ones, with some missing. The table records about 95,000 clones, more than 75% of them present only once. The sequencing used blood, collected before dendritic cell vaccination. Source of these receptors: a human donor with glioblastoma.

As concerns this clone: The germline gene is not matched at one end of the junction; a read error may be the cause. This sequence joins TRBV7-9 and TRBJ1-2, with D unresolved. Germline CDR1 SEHNR, CDR2 FQNEAQ (reference sequence). The CDR3 has 13 residues. This CDR3 reads CASSLADSQGYTF. Here the CDR3 DNA reads TGTGCCAGCAGTTTAGCCGACTCGCAGGGCTACACCTTC.

V gene TRBV5-4 combines with J gene TRBJ1-3, with 7 bases that match TRBD1. Per germline, CDR1 SGHNT and CDR2 YYREEE (reference sequence). V lost 3 bases to trimming and J lost 10 bases; unmatched junction nucleotides: 10. This CDR3 has 14 amino acids. CDR3 in DNA: TGTGCCAGCAGCTCTAGACAGGGCGAGGGTACCATATATTTT. Its protein is CASSSRQGEGTIYF.

The chain joins TRBV6-1 to TRBJ1-1; no firm D call. The CDR3 totals 14 residues. Trimming shortened V by 7 bases and J by 1 base, and 13 bases separated the two germline ends. Germline CDR1 MNHNS, CDR2 SASEGT. Here the CDR3 DNA reads TGTGCCAGCACCGTTCTAACAGCGAACACTGAAGCTTTCTTT. This codes for CASTVLTANTEAFF.

This clone was counted once. J is TRBJ2-7 and V is TRBV27; 7 bases agree with TRBD1. The CDR3 covers 15 residues. J was trimmed by 1 base and V by 6 bases; bases with no gene match: 9. Germline V gene sequence: CDR1 MNHEY, CDR2 SMNVEV (reference sequence). DNA for the CDR3: TGTGCCAGCAGCCGTACAGGGGTGGTATCCTACGAGCAGTACTTC. Translated: CASSRTGVVSYEQYF.

The chain carries TRBV6-5 and TRBJ1-5, with D maybe TRBD1 (5 bases). V lost 4 bases and J 6 bases, leaving 10 bases between the germline ends. From germline, CDR1 is MNHEY and CDR2 SVGAGI. The CDR3 extends over 13 amino acids. DNA of the CDR3: TGTGCCAGCAGTTCGGACAAGGGTCAGCCCCAGCATTTT. Protein sequence: CASSSDKGQPQHF.

This clone was seen at least ten times. The chain uses TRBV4-1 and TRBJ2-7, with 11 bases that match TRBD1. Germline trimming cut 2 bases from V and 4 bases from J; bases unmatched to any gene: 7. The germline V gene encodes CDR1 MGHRA and CDR2 YSYEKL. The CDR3 has 16 residues. CDR3: CASSQPLDRGRYEQYF. CDR3 coding DNA: TGCGCCAGCAGCCAACCTTTGGACAGGGGGCGGTACGAGCAGTACTTC.

This chain uses TRBV9 with TRBJ2-3; 8 bases align to TRBD2. Germline CDR1 is SGDLS and CDR2 is YYNGEE. V shed 0 bases and J 2 bases; nucleotides not matched to a gene: 5. The CDR3 runs 16 residues. CDR3 residues: CASSVVSGRYTDTQYF. The CDR3 coding sequence is TGTGCCAGCAGCGTAGTGAGCGGGAGATACACAGATACGCAGTATTTT.

On this clone: Sequence at one end of the junction differs from germline and may be a read error. The chain recombines TRBV2 with TRBJ1-2; no definite D call. The CDR3 consists of 8 residues. The germline CDR1 and CDR2 sequences are SNHLY and FYNNEI. In DNA, the CDR3 is TGTGCCAGCAGTGTAGAGGCCTTC. It is translated as CASSVEAF. Full variable domain (rest looked up from reference TRBV2 and TRBJ1-2): EPEVTQTPSHQVTQMGQEVILRCVPISNHLYFYWYRQILGQKVEFLVSFYNNEISEKSEIFDDQFSVERPDGSNFTLKIRSTKLEDSAMYFCASSVEAFGSGTRLTVV.

V usage is TRBV6-5 and J usage is TRBJ2-7, with a weak D call TRBD1 (6 bases). Germline V CDR1 and CDR2: MNHEY, SVGAGI. With 2 bases removed from V and 4 bases from J, the gap between germline ends came to 9 bases. The CDR3 contains 13 residues. The CDR3 spells CASSYAGQYEQYF. The CDR3 region has the DNA TGTGCCAGCAGTTACGCAGGACAGTACGAGCAGTACTTC.

This rearrangement joins TRBV6-5 to TRBJ2-2; perhaps TRBD1 as D (5 bases). The CDR3 is made up of 14 amino acids. CDR1 and CDR2 (germline): MNHEY, SVGAGI. The ends were cut back, 0 bases at V and 6 bases at J, with 8 bases in the middle. CDR3 sequence: CASSYSMGPGELFF. As DNA, the CDR3 is TGTGCCAGCAGTTACTCGATGGGGCCCGGGGAGCTGTTTTTT.

This clone has a single count. This chain joins TRBV6-5 and TRBJ1-1, with D perhaps TRBD1 (5 bases). The germline V gene encodes CDR1 MNHEY and CDR2 SVGAGI. CDR3 size: 15 residues. Trimming took 3 bases from V and 4 from J, leaving 15 bases between them. The CDR3 sequence is CASSYYHSGGTEAFF. The DNA of the CDR3 is TGTGCCAGCAGTTATTATCACTCCGGGGGCACTGAAGCTTTCTTT.

This clone was counted a single time. The chain is built from TRBV11-2 and TRBJ2-1; 13 nucleotides match TRBD2. CDR1 SGHAT and CDR2 FQNNGV come from the germline V gene. The junction had 10 bases not matched to a gene; V was cut back by 6 bases and J by 5 bases. CDR3 length: 17 amino acids. In DNA, the CDR3 is TGTGCCAGCAGGCGCACTAGCGGGGGGGCTTCGAACAATGAGCAGTTCTTC. As protein: CASRRTSGGASNNEQFF. Based on the CDR3 plus reference TRBV11-2 and TRBJ2-1, the full variable domain is EAGVAQSPRYKIIEKRQSVAFWCNPISGHATLYWYQQILGQGPKLLIQFQNNGVVDDSQLPKDRFSAERLKGVDSTLKIQPAKLEDSAVYLCASRRTSGGASNNEQFFGPGTRLTVL.

This clone was counted a single time. The chain has TRBV6-1 and TRBJ1-5; 10 bases match TRBD1. CDR1 and CDR2 from the germline V gene are MNHNS and SASEGT. The length of the CDR3 is 16 residues. J gave up 7 bases and V 4 bases, and 10 bases lay outside the gene matches. In DNA form, the CDR3 reads TGTGCCAGCAGTGCCGGCCTGACAGGGGGCTTACAGCCCCAGCATTTT. Its translation is CASSAGLTGGLQPQHF.

The rearrangement links TRBV5-1 to TRBJ2-5; TRBD2 aligns across 14 bases. The CDR3 is made up of 15 amino acids. The germline CDR1 and CDR2 sequences are SGHRS and YFSETQ. The trim removed 7 bases at V and 3 bases at J, leaving 5 bases unmatched. For the CDR3, the DNA is TGCGCCAGCGGACTAGCGGGGGGTCTGAAAGAGACCCAGTACTTC. Amino acid sequence: CASGLAGGLKETQYF.

This clone was counted only a few times. This chain uses TRBV19 with TRBJ1-1, with D perhaps TRBD1 (5 bases). The V gene lost 5 bases and the J gene lost 5 bases, with 6 bases spanning the gap. This CDR3 region has 11 residues. Per germline, CDR1 LNHDA and CDR2 SQIVND (reference sequence). CDR3 nucleotide sequence: TGTGCCAGTAGTTCAGGGACTGAAGCTTTCTTT. This gives the protein CASSSGTEAFF.

The chain combines TRBV5-1 with TRBJ1-4; 8 bases match TRBD1. Germline CDR1 is SGHRS and CDR2 is YFSETQ. Trimming took 1 base from V and 8 from J; bases not matched to a gene: 22. The CDR3 runs 20 residues. This CDR3 reads CASSLFPGWGLSGGQEKLFF. In DNA form, the CDR3 reads TGCGCCAGCAGCTTGTTTCCTGGTTGGGGTTTATCAGGGGGCCAGGAAAAACTGTTTTTT.

The gene calls are TRBV7-2 and TRBJ2-3; D unresolved. Between the trimmed V and J ends, which lost 2 bases and 5 bases, there was a span of 5 bases. Germline V gene sequence: CDR1 SGHTA, CDR2 FQGNSA. The length of the CDR3 is 12 residues. The CDR3 protein is CASSLTRDTQYF. As DNA, the CDR3 is TGTGCCAGCAGCTTAACGCGAGATACGCAGTATTTT. The entire variable domain, with the rest obtained from reference TRBV7-2 and TRBJ2-3, is as follows: GAGVSQSPSNKVTEKGKDVELRCDPISGHTALYWYRQSLGQGLEFLIYFQGNSAPDKSGLPSDRFSAERTGGSVSTLTIQRTQQEDSAVYLCASSLTRDTQYFGPGTRLTVL.